Presented here are 28 T cell receptor beta chains from one specimen sequenced in a study of shared clonotypes between healthy human individuals. Profiled with immunoSEQ multiplex PCR; TCRdb holds only in-frame clones, not every one. The sample has under 2.5 million clones; about nine tenths are singletons. Sequencing was performed on naive CD4+ T cells from PBMCs. As to subset: CD45RA+ positively selected. These receptor sequences come from a man aged 18 to 30 in good health. Some clones in this sample may be carry-over from other donors' samples.

This chain uses TRBV7-2 with TRBJ2-2; 12 nucleotides line up with TRBD2. The CDR3 is made up of 17 amino acids. In germline, CDR1 is SGHTA, CDR2 FQGNSA. Trimming at V came to 3 bases and at J to 7 bases, leaving 9 bases not matched to a gene. The CDR3 coding sequence is TGTGCCAGCAGCTTGGCCGGGACTAGCGGGTTGGGCGGGGAGCTGTTTTTT. The encoded protein is CASSLAGTSGLGGELFF. Complete variable domain (other parts from reference TRBV7-2 and TRBJ2-2): GAGVSQSPSNKVTEKGKDVELRCDPISGHTALYWYRQSLGQGLEFLIYFQGNSAPDKSGLPSDRFSAERTGGSVSTLTIQRTQQEDSAVYLCASSLAGTSGLGGELFFGEGSRLTVL.

Remarks on this clone: This sample includes further DNA sequences coding for the same CDR3. The chain is built from TRBV7-3 and TRBJ2-3; D possibly corresponds to TRBD1 (6 bases). Germline CDR1 reads SGHTA; CDR2 reads FQGTGA. This CDR3 has 13 amino acids. Trimming took 5 bases from V and 5 from J, leaving 11 bases between them. This chain's CDR3 is CASSPGGRDTQYF. Here the CDR3 DNA reads TGTGCCAGCAGCCCTGGGGGCAGAGATACGCAGTATTTT.

The chain combines TRBV28 with TRBJ1-2, with 8 positions matching TRBD1. After removal of 5 bases from V and 2 bases from J, the junction contained 7 bases not matched to a gene. CDR1 is MDHEN, CDR2 SYDVKM, per germline. This CDR3 is 15 amino acids long. The CDR3 nucleotides read TGTGCCAGCAGTCGCTTTACAGGGGGGAACTATGGCTACACCTTC. Translation: CASSRFTGGNYGYTF.

On this clone itself: At the DNA level, this CDR3 is encoded by other sequences in the same sample as well. The chain recombines TRBV7-9 with TRBJ1-1, with unresolved D. V gave up 2 bases and J gave up 7 bases, with 5 bases separating them. The CDR3 has 11 residues. The V gene's germline CDR1 is SEHNR and CDR2 FQNEAQ (reference sequence). The CDR3 nucleotides read TGTGCCAGCAGCTTACCCCTTGAAGCTTTCTTT. This codes for CASSLPLEAFF.

This chain connects TRBV28 to TRBJ1-2; 8 nucleotides align to TRBD1. This CDR3 contains 16 residues. After removal of 1 base from V and 0 bases from J, the junction contained 4 bases not matched to a gene. The germline V gene has CDR1 MDHEN and CDR2 SYDVKM. In DNA, the CDR3 is TGTGCCAGCAGTTTATTTCGGACAGGGACTAACTATGGCTACACCTTC. Amino acids: CASSLFRTGTNYGYTF.

About this clone: The same CDR3 arises from other DNA sequences in this sample as well. V and J are TRBV2 and TRBJ1-2; D is unresolved. Trimming took 1 base from V and 0 from J, leaving 6 bases between them. The CDR3 has 14 residues. CDR1 and CDR2 (germline): SNHLY, FYNNEI. In DNA, the CDR3 is TGTGCCAGCAGTGAAGGTTTTCCTAACTATGGCTACACCTTC. It encodes CASSEGFPNYGYTF.

The chain has TRBV7-9 and TRBJ2-3; 7 bases match TRBD1. Germline values: CDR1 SEHNR, CDR2 FQNEAQ (reference sequence). The CDR3 spans 17 residues. V lost 7 bases, J lost 0 bases, and 13 bases stayed unmatched. This chain's CDR3 is CASTTGAPQPSTDTQYF. The DNA of the CDR3 is TGTGCCAGCACCACAGGGGCCCCTCAACCTAGCACAGATACGCAGTATTTT.

On this clone: Other DNA variants within this sample encode the same CDR3. The genes are TRBV6-5 and TRBJ1-5; tentative D call: TRBD1 (5 bases). The CDR3 sequence is 13 residues long. Germline CDR1 is MNHEY and CDR2 is SVGAGI. With 4 bases removed from V and 7 bases from J, the gap between germline ends came to 11 bases. CDR3 region: CASSSREGQPQHF. CDR3 in DNA: TGTGCCAGCAGTTCCAGGGAGGGCCAGCCCCAGCATTTT.

The gene calls are TRBV5-6 and TRBJ2-7, with 10 nucleotides matching TRBD1. The CDR3 spans 15 residues. V lost 4 bases, J lost 6 bases, and 10 bases stayed unmatched. CDR1 and CDR2 from the germline V gene are SGHDT and YYEEEE. CDR3 coding DNA: TGTGCCAGCAGCAGGGCCGGGACAGGGGATACCGAGCAGTACTTC. This codes for CASSRAGTGDTEQYF.

In the case of this clone: The sample holds other DNA sequences that translate to the same CDR3. V usage is TRBV7-2 and J usage is TRBJ2-1; 11 nucleotides align to TRBD2. Germline loops: CDR1 SGHTA, CDR2 FQGNSA. With V trimmed by 1 base and J by 0 bases, 8 bases remained unmatched. The CDR3 is 19 residues long. The CDR3 spells CASSLVGTSGLSSYNEQFF. CDR3 in DNA: TGTGCCAGCAGCTTAGTCGGGACTAGCGGCTTGAGCTCCTACAATGAGCAGTTCTTC. Variable domain in full (rest from reference TRBV7-2 and TRBJ2-1): GAGVSQSPSNKVTEKGKDVELRCDPISGHTALYWYRQSLGQGLEFLIYFQGNSAPDKSGLPSDRFSAERTGGSVSTLTIQRTQQEDSAVYLCASSLVGTSGLSSYNEQFFGPGTRLTVL.

The chain is built from TRBV30 and TRBJ1-2; a possible D gene is TRBD1 (5 bases). Trimming removed 1 base from V and 6 bases from J, with 12 bases in between. The germline CDR1 and CDR2 sequences are GTSNPN and SVGIG (reference sequence). The CDR3 is 13 amino acids. The CDR3 DNA follows: TGTGCCTGGAGTGATGTACAGGCCGATGGCTACACCTTC. Its protein product is CAWSDVQADGYTF.

The V and J genes are TRBV2 and TRBJ2-5, with 7 bases that match TRBD1. Germline V gene data show CDR1 as SNHLY and CDR2 as FYNNEI. The J segment lost 9 bases and the V segment lost 1 base, leaving 5 bases of the junction unmatched. The CDR3 spans 13 residues. Here the CDR3 reads CASSEGQGFPQYF. CDR3 in DNA: TGTGCCAGCAGTGAAGGACAGGGTTTTCCCCAGTACTTC.

This chain uses TRBV7-3 with TRBJ2-1; D is unclear. There are 14 residues in the CDR3. Trimming left V 1 base short and J 9 bases short, with 13 bases between. Germline CDR1 SGHTA, CDR2 FQGTGA. CDR3 sequence reads: CASSLRPKGGEQFF. The CDR3 DNA reads as TGTGCCAGCAGCTTAAGGCCTAAAGGTGGTGAGCAGTTCTTC.

This chain connects TRBV11-2 to TRBJ1-2, with 10 bases lining up with TRBD1. CDR3 length: 17 amino acids. The ends lost 3 bases at V and 3 bases at J; junction bases unmatched: 10. In germline, CDR1 is SGHAT, CDR2 FQNNGV. The CDR3 loop reads CASSFASGTGVDYGYTF. CDR3 nucleotide sequence: TGTGCCAGCAGCTTTGCATCCGGGACAGGGGTTGACTATGGCTACACCTTC. The variable domain in full, completed from reference TRBV11-2 and TRBJ1-2, reads EAGVAQSPRYKIIEKRQSVAFWCNPISGHATLYWYQQILGQGPKLLIQFQNNGVVDDSQLPKDRFSAERLKGVDSTLKIQPAKLEDSAVYLCASSFASGTGVDYGYTFGSGTRLTVV.

J is TRBJ2-5 and V is TRBV7-2; the match to TRBD2 covers 10 bases. Trimming cost V 5 bases and J 5 bases; bases outside gene matches: 14. CDR3 size: 17 residues. Germline lookup yields CDR1 SGHTA and CDR2 FQGNSA. The CDR3 loop reads CASSPSPSGRVRETQYF. The CDR3 nucleotides read TGTGCCAGCAGCCCCTCTCCTAGCGGGAGAGTAAGGGAGACCCAGTACTTC.

V usage is TRBV27 and J usage is TRBJ1-2; D is ambiguous. The CDR3 covers 14 residues. CDR1 MNHEY and CDR2 SMNVEV come from the germline V gene (reference sequence). V lost 2 bases and J 6 bases, leaving 13 bases between the germline ends. CDR3 loop: CASSLTVFFHGYTF. In nucleotides, the CDR3 is TGTGCCAGCAGTTTAACAGTCTTTTTCCATGGCTACACCTTC.

The chain is built from TRBV5-6 and TRBJ1-2; 7 bases are a match to TRBD1. The ends lost 2 bases at V and 4 bases at J; junction bases unmatched: 14. Germline CDR1 is SGHDT and CDR2 is YYEEEE. The CDR3 loop spans 17 amino acids. In nucleotides, the CDR3 is TGTGCCAGCAGCTTTATACCTACCAGGGGGAATTTCTATGGCTACACCTTC. Translated: CASSFIPTRGNFYGYTF.

The V call is TRBV9, the J call TRBJ2-5; weak D call: TRBD1 (5 bases). The CDR3 covers 15 residues. The germline V gene encodes CDR1 SGDLS and CDR2 YYNGEE. V gave up 3 bases and J gave up 10 bases, with 22 bases separating them. The CDR3 coding sequence is TGTGCCAGCAGCGCAGGTCAAGGGGATGCCGGGTACCAGTACTTC. Its protein product is CASSAGQGDAGYQYF.

The chain recombines TRBV6-1 with TRBJ1-2; the D is unclear. Trimming stripped 0 bases from V and 4 bases from J, with 12 bases between. CDR3 size: 15 residues. The germline V gene has CDR1 MNHNS and CDR2 SASEGT. The CDR3 DNA reads as TGTGCCAGCAGTGAAGCGCGGCGGGGTACCTATGGCTACACCTTC. Its translation: CASSEARRGTYGYTF.

The chain links TRBV15 to TRBJ2-2; D gene unclear. V lost 6 bases and J 1 base, leaving 6 bases between the germline ends. This CDR3 is built from 13 residues. Germline CDR1 reads LNHNV; CDR2 reads YYDKDF (reference sequence). The CDR3 DNA follows: TGTGCCACCAGGGCCGTGAACACCGGGGAGCTGTTTTTT. Translated: CATRAVNTGELFF.

The V gene is TRBV18, the J gene TRBJ2-7; 12 nucleotides line up with TRBD2. From germline, CDR1 is KGHSH and CDR2 LQKENI. The CDR3 consists of 16 residues. The ends lost 4 bases at V and 0 bases at J; junction bases unmatched: 4. The CDR3 region has the DNA TGTGCCAGCTCACGAACTAGCGGGAGGAGCTCCTACGAGCAGTACTTC. Amino acids: CASSRTSGRSSYEQYF.

The chain couples TRBV15 to TRBJ2-3, with TRBD2 as a possible D gene (6 bases). Germline V gives CDR1 LNHNV, CDR2 YYDKDF (reference sequence). Trimming took off 4 bases at V and 0 bases at J, with 11 bases between the two ends. The CDR3 has 15 residues. CDR3 loop: CATSILAASTDTQYF. In DNA, the CDR3 is TGTGCCACCAGCATTTTAGCGGCTAGCACAGATACGCAGTATTTT.

The chain links TRBV9 to TRBJ2-4; 7 bases are a match to TRBD1. V shed 4 bases, J shed 0 bases, and the junction held 4 bases outside the gene matches. The CDR3 has 15 residues. In germline, CDR1 is SGDLS, CDR2 YYNGEE. CDR3 loop: CASSTTGLAKNIQYF. CDR3 nucleotide sequence: TGTGCCAGCAGCACGACAGGGTTAGCCAAAAACATTCAGTACTTC.

This clone was observed a few times. V usage is TRBV5-1 and J usage is TRBJ1-1; tentative D call: TRBD1 (6 bases). The CDR3 has 13 amino acids. Trimming stripped 8 bases from V and 1 base from J, with 12 bases between. CDR1 and CDR2 from the germline V gene are SGHRS and YFSETQ. CDR3 sequence (DNA): TGCGCCAGTAATCCGGGACAGAACACTGAAGCTTTCTTT. This codes for CASNPGQNTEAFF. Together with reference TRBV5-1 and TRBJ1-1, the CDR3 gives the full variable domain: KAGVTQTPRYLIKTRGQQVTLSCSPISGHRSVSWYQQTPGQGLQFLFEYFSETQRNKGNFPGRFSGRQFSNSRSEMNVSTLELGDSALYLCASNPGQNTEAFFGQGTRLTVV.

V gene TRBV5-5 combines with J gene TRBJ2-7; no reliable D call. Per germline, CDR1 SGHKS and CDR2 YYEKEE (reference sequence). The V gene lost 6 bases and the J gene lost 0 bases, with 13 bases spanning the gap. The CDR3 runs 14 residues. The CDR3 loop is CASTSFAFSYEQYF. The CDR3 bases are TGTGCCAGCACCTCTTTTGCATTCTCCTACGAGCAGTACTTC. Full variable domain (missing parts from reference TRBV5-5 and TRBJ2-7): DAGVTQSPTHLIKTRGQQVTLRCSPISGHKSVSWYQQVLGQGPQFIFQYYEKEERGRGNFPDRFSARQFPNYSSELNVNALLLGDSALYLCASTSFAFSYEQYFGPGTRLTVT.

The J gene is TRBJ1-4, the V gene TRBV7-9, with 7 bases fitting TRBD1. After removal of 4 bases from V and 4 bases from J, the junction contained 6 bases not matched to a gene. CDR3 size: 15 residues. Germline V gives CDR1 SEHNR, CDR2 FQNEAQ (reference sequence). CDR3 region: CASSSGTARNEKLFF. Here the CDR3 DNA reads TGTGCCAGCAGCTCTGGGACAGCTCGTAATGAAAAACTGTTTTTT.

This sequence joins TRBV6-5 and TRBJ2-5; a weak D match, TRBD2 (6 bases). Germline CDR1 reads MNHEY; CDR2 reads SVGAGI. This CDR3 is built from 14 residues. Trimming pared 4 bases from V and 5 bases from J, leaving 14 bases between. CDR3 sequence reads: CASSSRVGRETQYF. CDR3 nucleotides: TGTGCCAGCAGTTCCAGGGTGGGGAGGGAGACCCAGTACTTC.

The rearrangement uses TRBV19 and TRBJ1-5; TRBD1 matches 7 bases. The germline gives CDR1 LNHDA, CDR2 SQIVND (reference sequence). J gave up 4 bases and V 4 bases, and 4 bases lay outside the gene matches. There are 14 residues in the CDR3. The CDR3 loop reads CASSTGTVNQPQHF. As DNA, the CDR3 is TGTGCCAGTAGTACCGGGACAGTTAATCAGCCCCAGCATTTT.